Shown below are 18 T cell receptor beta chains from a single sample sequenced in a study of blood T cell repertoires in COVID-19. Assay used: immunoSEQ multiplex PCR; TCRdb lists only in-frame clones, some missing. The sample has some 400,000 clones, about 89% seen once. Sequenced sample: peripheral blood. These receptors came from a woman in her sixties with COVID-19, enrolled during active disease.

The chain combines TRBV5-1 with TRBJ1-2, with a tentative D call TRBD1 (6 bases). Germline V gene data show CDR1 as SGHRS and CDR2 as YFSETQ. V lost 4 bases, J lost 2 bases, and 15 bases lay in between. The CDR3 sequence is 15 residues long. This chain's CDR3 is CASSPQGHSNYGYTF. The CDR3 bases are TGCGCCAGCAGCCCTCAGGGACACTCCAACTATGGCTACACCTTC.

The rearrangement uses TRBV13 and TRBJ1-6; 8 bases match TRBD1. Losses at the gene ends were 5 bases for V and 14 bases for J; bases not matched to a gene: 26. Per the germline V gene, CDR1 is PRHDT and CDR2 is FYEKMQ (reference sequence). The CDR3 runs 19 residues. The CDR3 sequence: CASSPSSAKARTGRGTLHF. The CDR3 DNA is TGTGCCAGCAGCCCTTCCTCGGCGAAAGCCAGGACAGGGCGTGGAACCCTCCACTTT.

This rearrangement joins TRBV5-6 to TRBJ1-1, with a tentative D call TRBD1 (5 bases). This CDR3 has 13 amino acids. The germline V gene encodes CDR1 SGHDT and CDR2 YYEEEE. V was pared by 0 bases and J by 6 bases, with 9 bases between. CDR3 protein: CASSLVGGSEAFF. The CDR3 region has the DNA TGTGCCAGCAGCTTGGTGGGGGGTTCTGAAGCTTTCTTT.

The chain is built from TRBV2 and TRBJ1-6; TRBD1 is a possible D gene (5 bases). The V end lost 6 bases, the J end lost 3 bases, and 15 bases lay between the germline ends. The CDR3 spans 16 residues. Germline V gene lookup returns CDR1 SNHLY and CDR2 FYNNEI. The CDR3 DNA follows: TGTGCCAGCAGAAAAGAGCAGGGAGGCTATAATTCACCCCTCCACTTT. Its translation: CASRKEQGGYNSPLHF.

The sample holds a few counts of this clone. DNA for the CDR3: TGTGCCAGCAGCGGCGGGCCGGGACTTTCCTACGAGCAGTACTTC. Translation: CASSGGPGLSYEQYF. J is TRBJ2-7 and V is TRBV9, with D possibly matching TRBD2 (6 bases). The CDR3 covers 15 residues. V lost 3 bases and J 1 base, leaving 14 bases between the germline ends. Germline-derived CDR1 and CDR2 are SGDLS and YYNGEE.

The V and J genes are TRBV6-1 and TRBJ2-7; no definite D call. V was shortened by 0 bases and J by 3 bases, with 9 bases between the two germline ends. The CDR3 covers 14 residues. Germline lookup yields CDR1 MNHNS and CDR2 SASEGT. The CDR3 region is CASSEAGGGYEQYF. The CDR3 nucleotides read TGTGCCAGCAGTGAAGCAGGCGGTGGCTACGAGCAGTACTTC.

The V gene is TRBV5-1, the J gene TRBJ1-1; 7 bases are a match to TRBD1. This CDR3 contains 13 residues. Trimming took 4 bases from V and 4 from J; bases not matched to a gene: 4. Germline CDR1 is SGHRS and CDR2 is YFSETQ. Here the CDR3 DNA reads TGCGCCAGCAGCGACAGGGTGGGCACTGAAGCTTTCTTT. Residues: CASSDRVGTEAFF.

The chain links TRBV5-4 to TRBJ1-2, with a tentative D call TRBD1 (5 bases). There are 14 residues in the CDR3. Per germline, CDR1 SGHNT and CDR2 YYREEE (reference sequence). Between the trimmed V and J ends, which lost 2 bases and 6 bases, there was a span of 14 bases. Here the CDR3 reads CASSFGQGSNGYTF. The DNA of the CDR3 is TGTGCCAGCAGCTTTGGGCAGGGAAGCAATGGCTACACCTTC.

This chain connects TRBV29-1 to TRBJ1-1; 11 bases align to TRBD1. The CDR3 extends over 16 amino acids. The germline CDR1 and CDR2 sequences are SQVTM and ANQGSEA. The junction had 11 bases not matched to a gene; V was cut back by 8 bases and J by 0 bases. The CDR3 region is CSTRTGGAFMNTEAFF. CDR3 bases: TGCAGCACCCGGACAGGGGGCGCCTTTATGAACACTGAAGCTTTCTTT. Together with reference TRBV29-1 and TRBJ1-1, the CDR3 gives the full variable domain: SAVISQKPSRDICQRGTSLTIQCQVDSQVTMMFWYRQQPGQSLTLIATANQGSEATYESGFVIDKFPISRPNLTFSTLTVSNMSPEDSSIYLCSTRTGGAFMNTEAFFGQGTRLTVV.

The V and J genes are TRBV2 and TRBJ1-5, with 10 positions matching TRBD1. V lost 5 bases, J lost 3 bases, and 7 bases stayed unmatched. Per germline, CDR1 SNHLY and CDR2 FYNNEI. The CDR3 covers 16 residues. This chain's CDR3 is CASSYGTGASNQPQHF. As DNA, the CDR3 is TGTGCCAGCAGTTACGGGACAGGGGCTTCCAATCAGCCCCAGCATTTT.

V usage is TRBV7-9 and J usage is TRBJ2-4; possibly TRBD2 for D (5 bases). This CDR3 contains 16 residues. V was clipped by 4 bases and J by 3 bases, with 16 bases between them. From germline, CDR1 is SEHNR and CDR2 FQNEAQ (reference sequence). As DNA, the CDR3 is TGTGCCAGCAGCTCGACCCCTGGAGAGGGCAAAAACATTCAGTACTTC. Translated, it gives CASSSTPGEGKNIQYF. The entire variable domain, with the rest obtained from reference TRBV7-9 and TRBJ2-4, is as follows: DTGVSQNPRHKITKRGQNVTFRCDPISEHNRLYWYRQTLGQGPEFLTYFQNEAQLEKSRLLSDRFSAERPKGSFSTLEIQRTEQGDSAMYLCASSSTPGEGKNIQYFGAGTRLSVL.

This clone was seen only once. The V call is TRBV5-1, the J call TRBJ2-5; D call uncertain. With 2 bases removed from V and 7 bases from J, the gap between germline ends came to 6 bases. This CDR3 contains 11 residues. Germline-derived CDR1 and CDR2 are SGHRS and YFSETQ. The CDR3 spells CASSLQMTQYF. The CDR3 DNA is TGCGCCAGCAGCTTACAGATGACCCAGTACTTC.

V is TRBV7-3 and J is TRBJ1-2; 11 bases map to TRBD1. The CDR3 extends over 16 amino acids. From germline, CDR1 is SGHTA and CDR2 FQGTGA. The V and J ends lost 0 bases and 4 bases, in that order; junction bases with no gene match: 4. CDR3 protein: CASSLTKGQGVYGYTF. CDR3 nucleotides: TGTGCCAGCAGCTTAACGAAGGGACAGGGGGTCTATGGCTACACCTTC.

Notes on this clone: The same CDR3 can be traced to other DNA sequences in this sample. In DNA, the CDR3 is TGCAGTGCCAGTCGGGGTGGCTATGGCTACACCTTC. It translates to CSASRGGYGYTF. The gene calls are TRBV20-1 and TRBJ1-2; D is unresolved. The CDR3 contains 12 residues. The V end was cut by 6 bases, the J end by 4 bases, with 12 bases between. The germline V gene encodes CDR1 DFQATT and CDR2 SNEGSKA (reference sequence).

The chain employs TRBV3-1 (or the pseudogene TRBV3-2) and TRBJ2-3; 8 bases map to TRBD2. Germline loops: CDR1 LGHDT, CDR2 YNNKEL (reference sequence). This CDR3 comprises 14 residues. V dropped 2 bases and J dropped 5; count of bases not matched to a gene: 3. CDR3 region: CASSQNGGGDTQYF. CDR3 DNA sequence: TGTGCCAGCAGCCAAAACGGGGGGGGAGATACGCAGTATTTT.

The CDR3, as DNA: TGTGCCAGCACATACAGGGTCTACACTGAAGCTTTCTTT. It encodes CASTYRVYTEAFF. The chain uses TRBV12-3 or TRBV12-4 and TRBJ1-1; the D gene is possibly TRBD1 (6 bases). V was pared by 7 bases and J by 3 bases, with 12 bases between. The CDR3 covers 13 residues.

The chain combines TRBV9 with TRBJ2-1; no firm D call. CDR1 is SGDLS, CDR2 YYNGEE, per germline. The germline V and J ends were trimmed by 0 bases and 2 bases, with 9 bases remaining between them. The CDR3 runs 15 residues. CDR3: CASSVAGQAYNEQFF. The CDR3 DNA sequence: TGTGCCAGCAGCGTAGCTGGGCAAGCCTACAATGAGCAGTTCTTC. Filled out from reference TRBV9 and TRBJ2-1, the complete variable domain reads DSGVTQTPKHLITATGQRVTLRCSPRSGDLSVYWYQQSLDQGLQFLIQYYNGEERAKGNILERFSAQQFPDLHSELNLSSLELGDSALYFCASSVAGQAYNEQFFGPGTRLTVL.

The V call is TRBV5-1, the J call TRBJ1-3, with a possible D match to TRBD1 (5 bases). This CDR3 spans 13 amino acids. V gave up 7 bases and J gave up 2 bases, with 10 bases separating them. Germline V gene sequence: CDR1 SGHRS, CDR2 YFSETQ. This CDR3 is CASGASTGNTIYF. Written as DNA, the CDR3 is TGCGCCAGCGGGGCCTCGACTGGAAACACCATATATTTT. The complete variable domain, with remaining parts taken from reference TRBV5-1 and TRBJ1-3, reads KAGVTQTPRYLIKTRGQQVTLSCSPISGHRSVSWYQQTPGQGLQFLFEYFSETQRNKGNFPGRFSGRQFSNSRSEMNVSTLELGDSALYLCASGASTGNTIYFGEGSWLTVV.